The source of this T cell receptor (beta chain) is a study of shared clonotypes between healthy human individuals. The table came from immunoSEQ multiplex PCR; TCRdb's copy has only in-frame clones and leaves some out. The sample carries 450,000 to 650,000 clones, around 78% recorded once. Points on this clone: Its antigen is still unknown.

CDR1 is ENHRY and CDR2 is SYGVKD in the germline V gene. This CDR3 is 15 amino acids long. J lost 10 bases, V lost 2 bases, and 8 bases had no gene match. Genomic DNA of unsorted samples came from around 90 million PBMCs. Points from the study as a whole: Only blood underwent sampling, and tissue repertoires likely differ.

The chain carries TRBV10-3 and TRBJ1-4; TRBD1 agrees at 9 bases. This receptor was identified in a woman in her thirties or forties in good health. Some clones in this sample may be carry-over from other donors' samples. The sample consisted of PBMCs. As DNA, the CDR3 is TGTGCCATCAGTGAGGAGGGGACAGGGACGGGAAAACTGTTTTTT. Translating it yields CAISEEGTGTGKLFF.